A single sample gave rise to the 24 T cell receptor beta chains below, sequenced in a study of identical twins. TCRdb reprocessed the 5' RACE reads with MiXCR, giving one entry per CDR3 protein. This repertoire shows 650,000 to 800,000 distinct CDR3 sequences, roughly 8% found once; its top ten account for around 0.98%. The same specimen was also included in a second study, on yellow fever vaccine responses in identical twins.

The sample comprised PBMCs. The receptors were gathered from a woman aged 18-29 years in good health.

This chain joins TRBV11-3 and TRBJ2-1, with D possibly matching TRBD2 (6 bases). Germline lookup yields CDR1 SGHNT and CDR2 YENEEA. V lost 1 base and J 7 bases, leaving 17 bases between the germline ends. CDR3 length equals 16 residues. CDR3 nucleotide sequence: TGTGCCAGCAGCTTAGGGACGCCGGGACTCAATAATGAGCAGTTCTTC. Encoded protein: CASSLGTPGLNNEQFF.

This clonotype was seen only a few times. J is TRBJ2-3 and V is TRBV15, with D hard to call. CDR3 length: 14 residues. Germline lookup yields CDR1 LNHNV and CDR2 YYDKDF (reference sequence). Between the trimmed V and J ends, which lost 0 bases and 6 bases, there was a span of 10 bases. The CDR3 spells CATSRDLTPDTQYF. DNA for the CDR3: TGTGCCACCAGCAGAGACCTAACTCCTGATACGCAGTATTTT.

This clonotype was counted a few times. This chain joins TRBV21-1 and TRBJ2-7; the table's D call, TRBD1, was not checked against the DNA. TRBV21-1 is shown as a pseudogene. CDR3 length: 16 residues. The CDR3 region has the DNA TGTGCCAGCAGCACGCGGGGACATGAACTCTCCTACGAGCAGTACTTC. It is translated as CASSTRGHELSYEQYF.

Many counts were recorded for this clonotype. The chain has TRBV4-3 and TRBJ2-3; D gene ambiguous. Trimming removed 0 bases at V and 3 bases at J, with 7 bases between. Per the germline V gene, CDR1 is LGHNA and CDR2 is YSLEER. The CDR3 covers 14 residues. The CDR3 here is CASSQDFATDTQYF. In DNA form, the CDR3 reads TGCGCCAGCAGCCAAGATTTCGCTACAGATACGCAGTATTTT.

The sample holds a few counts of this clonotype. The CDR3 sequence: CATSRGGTEPPANEQFF. The CDR3 DNA reads TGTGCCACCAGCAGAGGCGGGACAGAGCCCCCGGCTAATGAGCAGTTCTTC. V usage is TRBV15 and J usage is TRBJ2-1; D perhaps matches TRBD1 (7 bases). The CDR3 covers 17 residues. The V gene lost 1 base and the J gene lost 7 bases, with 20 bases spanning the gap. Germline V gene sequence: CDR1 LNHNV, CDR2 YYDKDF (reference sequence).

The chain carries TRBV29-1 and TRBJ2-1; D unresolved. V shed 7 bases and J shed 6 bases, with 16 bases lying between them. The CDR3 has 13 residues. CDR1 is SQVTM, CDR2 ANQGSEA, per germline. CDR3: CSAAKSVGNEQFF. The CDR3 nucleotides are TGCAGCGCAGCAAAATCAGTGGGCAATGAGCAGTTCTTC.

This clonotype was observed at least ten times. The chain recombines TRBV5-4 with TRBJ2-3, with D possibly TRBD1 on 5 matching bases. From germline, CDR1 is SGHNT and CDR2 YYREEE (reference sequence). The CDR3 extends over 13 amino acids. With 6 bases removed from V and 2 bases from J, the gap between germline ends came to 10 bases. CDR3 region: CASNQQDTDTQYF. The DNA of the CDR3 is TGTGCCAGCAACCAACAGGACACAGATACGCAGTATTTT.

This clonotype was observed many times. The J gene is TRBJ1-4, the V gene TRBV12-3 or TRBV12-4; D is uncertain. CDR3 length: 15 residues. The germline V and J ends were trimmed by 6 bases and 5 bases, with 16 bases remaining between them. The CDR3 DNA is TGTGCCAGCAGCCCTTACGGAAACCGAAATGAAAAACTGTTTTTT. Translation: CASSPYGNRNEKLFF.

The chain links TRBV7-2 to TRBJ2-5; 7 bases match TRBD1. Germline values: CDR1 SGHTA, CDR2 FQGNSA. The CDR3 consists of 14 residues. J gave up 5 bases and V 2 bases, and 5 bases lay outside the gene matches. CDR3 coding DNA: TGTGCCAGCAGCTTAAGGGGGACAGTCGAGACCCAGTACTTC. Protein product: CASSLRGTVETQYF.

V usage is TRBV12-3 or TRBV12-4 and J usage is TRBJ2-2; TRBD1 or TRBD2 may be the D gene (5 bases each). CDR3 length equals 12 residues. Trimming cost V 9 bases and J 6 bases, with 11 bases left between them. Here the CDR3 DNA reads TGTGCCAGTGAGGGCAGGGCCGGGGAGCTGTTTTTT. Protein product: CASEGRAGELFF.

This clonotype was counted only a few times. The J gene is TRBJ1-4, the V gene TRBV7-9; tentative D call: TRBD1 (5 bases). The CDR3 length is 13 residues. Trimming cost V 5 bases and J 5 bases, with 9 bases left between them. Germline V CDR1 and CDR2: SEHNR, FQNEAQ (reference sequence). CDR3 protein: CASSVTANEKLFF. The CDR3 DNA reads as TGTGCCAGCAGCGTGACAGCCAATGAAAAACTGTTTTTT.

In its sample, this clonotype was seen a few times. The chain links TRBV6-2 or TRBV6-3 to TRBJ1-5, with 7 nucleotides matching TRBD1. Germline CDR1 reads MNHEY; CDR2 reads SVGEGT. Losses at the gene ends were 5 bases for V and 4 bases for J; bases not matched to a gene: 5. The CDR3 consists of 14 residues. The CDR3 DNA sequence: TGTGCCAGCAGTGCCGGGACAGCGAATCAGCCCCAGCATTTT. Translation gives CASSAGTANQPQHF.

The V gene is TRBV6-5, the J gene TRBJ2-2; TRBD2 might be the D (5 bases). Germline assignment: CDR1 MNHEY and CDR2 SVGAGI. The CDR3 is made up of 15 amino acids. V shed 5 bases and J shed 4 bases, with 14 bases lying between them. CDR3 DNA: TGTGCCAGCAGTCACGTCAGCGGTTTCACCGGGGAGCTGTTTTTT. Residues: CASSHVSGFTGELFF.

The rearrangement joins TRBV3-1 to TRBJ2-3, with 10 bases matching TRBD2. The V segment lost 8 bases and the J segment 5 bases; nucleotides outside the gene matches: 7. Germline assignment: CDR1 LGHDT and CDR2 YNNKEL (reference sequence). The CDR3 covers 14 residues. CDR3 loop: CASGAGGPGDTQYF. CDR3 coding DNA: TGTGCCAGCGGAGCGGGGGGGCCGGGAGATACGCAGTATTTT.

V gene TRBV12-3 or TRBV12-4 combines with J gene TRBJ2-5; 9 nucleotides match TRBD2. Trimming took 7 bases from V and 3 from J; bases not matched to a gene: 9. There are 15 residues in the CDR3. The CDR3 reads CASTLGGRAEETQYF. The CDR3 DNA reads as TGTGCCAGCACTCTGGGCGGGAGGGCCGAAGAGACCCAGTACTTC.

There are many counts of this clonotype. CDR3 loop: CASLHRRADTQYF. Here the CDR3 DNA reads TGTGCCAGTTTACACAGGAGGGCAGATACGCAGTATTTT. This chain uses TRBV11-2 with TRBJ2-3, with D possibly TRBD2 on 6 matching bases. V was clipped by 9 bases and J by 4 bases, with 14 bases between them. This CDR3 is built from 13 residues. Germline lookup yields CDR1 SGHAT and CDR2 FQNNGV.

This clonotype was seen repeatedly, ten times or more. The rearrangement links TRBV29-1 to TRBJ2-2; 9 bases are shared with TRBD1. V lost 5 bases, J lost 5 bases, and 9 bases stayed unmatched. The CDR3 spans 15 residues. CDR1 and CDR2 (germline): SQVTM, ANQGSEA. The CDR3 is CSVTAVTGGTGELFF. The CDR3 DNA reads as TGCAGCGTTACTGCCGTGACAGGGGGTACCGGGGAGCTGTTTTTT.

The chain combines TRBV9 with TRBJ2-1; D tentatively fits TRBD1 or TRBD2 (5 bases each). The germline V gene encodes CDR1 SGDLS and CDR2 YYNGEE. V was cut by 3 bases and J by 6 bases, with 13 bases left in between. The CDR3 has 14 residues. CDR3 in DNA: TGTGCCAGCAGCGCTAGCAGGGTTCTCAATGAGCAGTTCTTC. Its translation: CASSASRVLNEQFF. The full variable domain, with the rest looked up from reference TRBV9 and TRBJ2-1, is DSGVTQTPKHLITATGQRVTLRCSPRSGDLSVYWYQQSLDQGLQFLIQYYNGEERAKGNILERFSAQQFPDLHSELNLSSLELGDSALYFCASSASRVLNEQFFGPGTRLTVL.

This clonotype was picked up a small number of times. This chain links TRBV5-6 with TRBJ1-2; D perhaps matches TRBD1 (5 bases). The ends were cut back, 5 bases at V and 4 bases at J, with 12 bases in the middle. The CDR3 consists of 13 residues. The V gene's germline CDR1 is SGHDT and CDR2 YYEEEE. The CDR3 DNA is TGTGCCAGCAGTCGGGTCAGGGCCTATGGCTACACCTTC. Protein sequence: CASSRVRAYGYTF.

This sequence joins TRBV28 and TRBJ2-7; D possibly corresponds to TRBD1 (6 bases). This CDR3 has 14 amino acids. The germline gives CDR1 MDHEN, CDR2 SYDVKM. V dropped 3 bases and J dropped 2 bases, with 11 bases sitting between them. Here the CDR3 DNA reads TGTGCCAGCAGTTTTTCCAGGGGTACCTACGAGCAGTACTTC. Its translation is CASSFSRGTYEQYF.

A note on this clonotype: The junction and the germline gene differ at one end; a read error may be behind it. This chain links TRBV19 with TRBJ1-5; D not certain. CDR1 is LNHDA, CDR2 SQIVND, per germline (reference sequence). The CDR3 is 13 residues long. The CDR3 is CASSVDGVQPQHF. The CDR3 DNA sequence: TGTGCCAGTAGTGTAGATGGGGTTCAGCCCCAGCATTTT. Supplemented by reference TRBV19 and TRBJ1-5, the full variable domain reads DGGITQSPKYLFRKEGQNVTLSCEQNLNHDAMYWYRQDPGQGLRLIYYSQIVNDFQKGDIAEGYSVSREKKESFPLTVTSAQKNPTAFYLCASSVDGVQPQHFGDGTRLSIL.

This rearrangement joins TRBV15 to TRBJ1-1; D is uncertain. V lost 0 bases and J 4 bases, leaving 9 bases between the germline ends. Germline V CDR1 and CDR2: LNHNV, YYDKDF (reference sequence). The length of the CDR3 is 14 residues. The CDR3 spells CATSRDLRVTEAFF. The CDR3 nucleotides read TGTGCCACCAGCAGAGATTTACGGGTCACTGAAGCTTTCTTT.

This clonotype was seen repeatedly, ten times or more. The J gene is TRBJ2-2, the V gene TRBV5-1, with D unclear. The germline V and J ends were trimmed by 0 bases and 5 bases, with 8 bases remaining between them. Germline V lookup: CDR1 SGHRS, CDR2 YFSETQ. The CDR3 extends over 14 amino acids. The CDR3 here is CASSLESITGELFF. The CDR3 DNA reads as TGCGCCAGCAGCTTGGAGTCGATTACCGGGGAGCTGTTTTTT.

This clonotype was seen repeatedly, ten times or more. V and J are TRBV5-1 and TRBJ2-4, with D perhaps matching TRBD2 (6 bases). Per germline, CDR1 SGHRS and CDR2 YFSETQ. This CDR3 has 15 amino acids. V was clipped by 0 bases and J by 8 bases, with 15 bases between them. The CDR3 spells CASSLEDRRGDIQYF. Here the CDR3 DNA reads TGCGCCAGCAGCTTGGAGGATCGGAGGGGAGACATTCAGTACTTC.